Described below is a single T cell receptor beta chain sequence and its context. The antigen is not known. Participants with HIV, all of them, were treated in the United States. Each specimen consisted of about 1-10 million cryopreserved PBMC prior to extraction of DNA. The sample originates from a study of long-term antiretroviral therapy in people with HIV. The study's findings and limits: Across all time points, the repertoire was dominated by clones that expanded before ART.

Version v3.0 of the immunoSEQ assay ran at survey level. Assay: immunoSEQ multiplex PCR; the TCRdb copy retains only in-frame clones and omits some. The sample shows 40,000 or so clones, 80% to 85% of them seen only once. The sequence derives from a man between 18 and 29 years old with HIV. Sequencing was performed on unsorted PBMCs, taken 1 year after starting antiretroviral therapy.

CDR3 DNA: TGTGCCAGCAGCTTCCCAGGGAACACTGAAGCTTTCTTT. Encoded protein: CASSFPGNTEAFF. V and J are TRBV5-6 and TRBJ1-1; D ambiguous. Trimming removed 2 bases from V and 1 base from J, with 6 bases in between. The length of the CDR3 is 13 residues. Germline V gene lookup returns CDR1 SGHDT and CDR2 YYEEEE.